The 10 T cell receptor beta chains reported below all come from one sample, sequenced in a study of T cell responses to AZD1222 COVID-19 vaccine. TCRdb keeps only in-frame clones here, not all; method: immunoSEQ multiplex PCR. Of some 180,000 clones in the sample, almost 90% were seen once. Sequences were derived from peripheral blood, sampled on day 0 of AZD1222 vaccination. The source is an adult in good health.

As DNA, the CDR3 is TGCGCCAGCAGCCCGGACGGGGTATCAGGAAACACCATATATTTT. Translated, it gives CASSPDGVSGNTIYF. This chain joins TRBV5-1 and TRBJ1-3; no definite D call. CDR3 length: 15 amino acids. Germline assignment: CDR1 SGHRS and CDR2 YFSETQ. The germline V and J ends were trimmed by 4 bases and 4 bases, with 15 bases remaining between them.

The rearrangement links TRBV19 to TRBJ2-3; TRBD1 matches at 8 bases. CDR1 and CDR2 from the germline V gene are LNHDA and SQIVND (reference sequence). Trimming cost V 5 bases and J 1 base; bases outside gene matches: 5. The CDR3 is 15 amino acids. CDR3 sequence reads: CASSPDRAGTDTQYF. DNA of the CDR3: TGTGCCAGTAGTCCGGACAGGGCGGGCACAGATACGCAGTATTTT. The whole variable domain, filled in from reference TRBV19 and TRBJ2-3, reads DGGITQSPKYLFRKEGQNVTLSCEQNLNHDAMYWYRQDPGQGLRLIYYSQIVNDFQKGDIAEGYSVSREKKESFPLTVTSAQKNPTAFYLCASSPDRAGTDTQYFGPGTRLTVL.

This chain links TRBV10-3 with TRBJ2-7; D is tentatively TRBD1 or TRBD2 (5 bases each). Germline V gives CDR1 ENHRY, CDR2 SYGVKD. The CDR3 contains 11 residues. Trimming removed 7 bases at V and 5 bases at J, with 9 bases between. The CDR3 loop reads CAIKEGHEQYF. The DNA of the CDR3 is TGTGCCATCAAAGAGGGACACGAGCAGTACTTC.

In this sample, this clone turned up once. The chain carries TRBV28 and TRBJ2-7; 9 bases align to TRBD1. This CDR3 comprises 15 residues. CDR1 and CDR2 (germline): MDHEN, SYDVKM. V was clipped by 5 bases and J by 3 bases; unmatched bases: 8. CDR3 sequence (DNA): TGTGCCAGCAGTATTGCCCCGGGACAGGGCTACGAGCAGTACTTC. Residues: CASSIAPGQGYEQYF.

Worth noting for this clone: The sample has other DNA sequences that encode this CDR3 too. The chain carries TRBV5-1 and TRBJ2-5, with D uncertain. Trimming left V 4 bases short and J 1 base short, with 8 bases between. Per germline, CDR1 SGHRS and CDR2 YFSETQ. The CDR3 spans 13 residues. The CDR3 is CASSLGSQETQYF. The DNA for the CDR3 is TGCGCCAGCAGCCTCGGGTCCCAAGAGACCCAGTACTTC.

The V and J genes are TRBV6-5 and TRBJ2-1; 11 nucleotides line up with TRBD1. Germline V gene data show CDR1 as MNHEY and CDR2 as SVGAGI. V gave up 6 bases and J gave up 10 bases; unmatched junction bases: 2. The CDR3 consists of 12 residues. The CDR3 coding sequence is TGTGCCAGCAGCAGGACAGGGGGCGAGCAGTTCTTC. Its protein product is CASSRTGGEQFF.

The chain uses TRBV3-1 (or the pseudogene TRBV3-2) and TRBJ2-7, with D maybe TRBD1 (6 bases). Trimming left V 4 bases short and J 0 bases short, with 13 bases between. The CDR3 contains 15 residues. Germline V gene sequence: CDR1 LGHDT, CDR2 YNNKEL (reference sequence). CDR3 in amino acids: CASSPEGTHSYEQYF. DNA of the CDR3: TGTGCCAGCAGCCCCGAGGGGACACACTCCTACGAGCAGTACTTC.

The rearrangement joins TRBV28 to TRBJ2-3, with 10 bases that match TRBD1. Losses at the gene ends were 8 bases for V and 4 bases for J; bases not matched to a gene: 3. This CDR3 spans 13 amino acids. CDR1 is MDHEN, CDR2 SYDVKM, per germline. The CDR3 DNA reads as TGTGCCAGCGGGACAGGGGTTCCAGATACGCAGTATTTT. As protein: CASGTGVPDTQYF.

The chain uses TRBV29-1 and TRBJ1-2; 8 nucleotides line up with TRBD1. The CDR3 is made up of 14 amino acids. CDR1 SQVTM and CDR2 ANQGSEA come from the germline V gene. Germline trimming cut 4 bases from V and 3 bases from J; bases unmatched to any gene: 7. The CDR3 protein is CSVVSRTGYYGYTF. CDR3 bases: TGCAGCGTTGTTTCCAGGACAGGGTACTATGGCTACACCTTC.

The chain joins TRBV24-1 to TRBJ1-6; TRBD1 matches at 10 bases. The CDR3 contains 15 residues. With 9 bases clipped from V and 8 bases from J, the junction kept 9 bases outside the gene matches. Germline loops: CDR1 KGHDR, CDR2 SFDVKD. The CDR3, as DNA: TGTGCCACCGGCGACCGGGACAGGGGTGATTCACCCCTCCACTTT. It translates to CATGDRDRGDSPLHF.